This is a list of T cell receptor beta chains from one sample in a study of cytomegalovirus exposure and HLA in healthy donors. Produced via immunoSEQ multiplex PCR; TCRdb's table is partial and in-frame only. The sample contains 100,000 to 150,000 clones, around 80% of which appear only once. The sequenced sample consisted of PBMCs. Receptor source: a man aged 25 to 45 in good health and CMV-seropositive. CDR3s include the opening cysteine and the closing phenylalanine or tryptophan. Each record gives: J gene, V gene, clone size, D gene, CDR3 protein, CDR3 DNA. The D gene is left open where the match is weak. For some rows the clone size is stated as once, few or many, or as a class when expanded; others skip it.

TRBJ1-3 TRBV7-9 - - CASRQMTLSGSGNTIYF TGTGCCAGCAGACAGATGACACTTTCAGGATCTGGAAACACCATATATTTT
TRBJ2-7 TRBV4-1 - TRBD1 CASSQAPGQGIGYEQYF TGCGCCAGCAGCCAGGCCCCTGGACAGGGTATTGGCTACGAGCAGTACTTC
TRBJ2-1 TRBV7-6 - - CASSPLSGRGTQFF TGTGCCAGCAGCCCCCTATCCGGCCGCGGGACGCAGTTCTTC
TRBJ2-7 TRBV27 - - CASSLWQGGSYEQYF TGTGCCAGCAGTTTATGGCAGGGGGGATCTTACGAGCAGTACTTC
TRBJ2-7 TRBV11-2 - - CASGASSYEQYF TGTGCCAGCGGGGCGAGCTCCTACGAGCAGTACTTC
TRBJ2-1 TRBV4-1 - - CASSQYAGLEQFF TGCGCCAGCAGCCAATACGCGGGACTTGAGCAGTTCTTC
TRBJ1-2 TRBV25-1 - - CASSDSDRRYGYTF TGTGCCAGCAGTGATTCAGACAGGAGGTATGGCTACACCTTC
TRBJ2-1 TRBV19 - - CASSIQAGPRGEQFF TGTGCCAGTAGTATTCAGGCGGGACCCCGTGGGGAGCAGTTCTTC
TRBJ1-4 TRBV7-9 once - CASSFGRSTNEKLFF TGTGCCAGCAGCTTTGGGCGTTCAACTAATGAAAAACTGTTTTTT
TRBJ2-2 TRBV7-9 - TRBD2 CASSPTALAGAGELFF TGTGCCAGCAGCCCAACCGCACTAGCGGGAGCAGGGGAGCTGTTTTTT
TRBJ2-7 TRBV11-2 - - CASSFFVREQYF TGTGCCAGCAGCTTCTTTGTTCGGGAGCAGTACTTC
TRBJ2-7 TRBV27 few TRBD1 CASSLGTGRYEQYF TGTGCCAGCAGTTTAGGGACAGGTCGGTACGAGCAGTACTTC
TRBJ1-4 TRBV4-1 few - CASSQDSDSRGKLFF TGCGCCAGCAGCCAAGACTCGGACAGCCGTGGAAAACTGTTTTTT
TRBJ2-7 TRBV5-1 - - CASREGYEQYF TGCGCCAGCAGGGAGGGCTACGAGCAGTACTTC
TRBJ2-5 TRBV7-9 few TRBD2 CASSLLQGGETQYF TGTGCCAGCAGCTTATTGCAGGGAGGGGAGACCCAGTACTTC
TRBJ2-3 TRBV28 - TRBD1 CASSDGQGYSTDTQYF TGTGCCAGCAGTGATGGACAGGGGTATAGCACAGATACGCAGTATTTT
TRBJ1-6 TRBV5-1 once TRBD1 CASNPDRVNSPLHF TGCGCCAGCAACCCGGACAGGGTGAATTCACCCCTCCACTTT
TRBJ1-5 TRBV19 - - CASSTTGTNQPQHF TGTGCCAGTAGTACAACAGGGACCAATCAGCCCCAGCATTTT
TRBJ2-7 TRBV7-2 - TRBD2 CASSVTSAYEQYF TGTGCCAGCAGCGTCACTAGCGCCTACGAGCAGTACTTC
TRBJ1-1 TRBV7-6 - - CASGAENTEAFF TGTGCCAGTGGGGCCGAGAACACTGAAGCTTTCTTT
TRBJ2-3 TRBV11-3 - - CASSLGGGFGTDTQYF TGTGCCAGCAGCTTAGGGGGCGGATTCGGCACAGATACGCAGTATTTT
TRBJ2-5 TRBV27 - TRBD2 CASSREASGSFQETQYF TGTGCCAGCTCCCGGGAGGCTAGCGGGAGCTTTCAAGAGACCCAGTACTTC
TRBJ2-4 TRBV5-4 - TRBD2 CASSLGPPGLVRNIQYF TGTGCCAGCAGCTTGGGTCCCCCGGGACTAGTGAGGAACATTCAGTACTTC
TRBJ2-7 TRBV9 - - CASSVFGSSYEQYF TGTGCCAGCAGCGTATTCGGGAGCTCCTACGAGCAGTACTTC
TRBJ2-1 TRBV10-3 - TRBD2 CATLQSSGRGNEQFF TGTGCCACGCTCCAATCTAGCGGGAGAGGGAATGAGCAGTTCTTC
TRBJ1-3 TRBV11-3 - - CASSLGARGPGNTIYF TGTGCCAGCAGCCTGGGAGCCAGGGGCCCTGGAAACACCATATATTTT
TRBJ2-6 TRBV6-5 few - CASSLLSGANVLTF TGTGCCAGCAGTTTACTCTCTGGGGCCAACGTCCTGACTTTC
TRBJ2-7 TRBV30 - - CAWGQGSYEQYF TGTGCCTGGGGCCAGGGCTCCTACGAGCAGTACTTC
TRBJ2-7 TRBV5-6 - - CASSTVDSYEQYF TGTGCCAGCAGCACTGTAGACTCCTACGAGCAGTACTTC
TRBJ2-2 TRBV4-2 - TRBD2 CASSLLGLAGGGTGELFF TGTGCCAGCAGCCTTTTGGGACTAGCGGGAGGGGGAACCGGGGAGCTGTTTTTT
TRBJ2-3 TRBV6-6 - - CASRATSTDTQYF TGTGCCAGCAGGGCGACTAGCACAGATACGCAGTATTTT
TRBJ2-3 TRBV30 - - CASTRGDTQYF TGTGCGTCAACCCGGGGGGATACGCAGTATTTT
TRBJ2-6 TRBV7-9 once TRBD1 CASSSIEGQGTLEANVLTF TGTGCCAGCAGCTCAATAGAGGGACAGGGAACTCTGGAGGCCAACGTCCTGACTTTC
TRBJ2-7 TRBV29-1 - TRBD2 CSVEEGTSGRVGYEQYF TGCAGCGTTGAAGAGGGGACTAGCGGGAGGGTCGGCTACGAGCAGTACTTC
TRBJ2-7 TRBV28 - TRBD1 CASSLGRDRAPYEQYF TGTGCCAGCAGTTTAGGAAGAGACAGGGCCCCTTACGAGCAGTACTTC
TRBJ1-4 TRBV7-6 few - CASSRTPSSEKLFF TGTGCCAGCAGCCGGACACCGAGTAGTGAAAAACTGTTTTTT
TRBJ1-1 TRBV18 - - CASSPLGQLNTEAFF TGTGCCAGCTCACCGCTCGGACAGTTGAACACTGAAGCTTTCTTT
TRBJ2-7 TRBV2 - - CASTGPIPYEQYF TGTGCCAGTACGGGTCCGATCCCTTACGAGCAGTACTTC
TRBJ1-2 TRBV5-4 - - CASSLDANWRTYGYTF TGTGCCAGCAGCTTGGACGCGAACTGGAGGACCTATGGCTACACCTTC
TRBJ2-2 TRBV5-1 once TRBD2 CASSLGPSGNTGELFF TGCGCCAGCAGCTTGGGGCCTAGCGGGAACACCGGGGAGCTGTTTTTT
TRBJ2-1 TRBV25-1 - - CASSATVASYNEQFF TGTGCCAGCAGTGCCACAGTCGCCTCCTACAATGAGCAGTTCTTC
TRBJ2-3 TRBV5-1 - - CASRQAWATDTQYF TGCGCCAGCCGACAGGCTTGGGCGACAGATACGCAGTATTTT
TRBJ1-1 TRBV5-6 - TRBD1 CASYGRRDRGEKTEAFF TGTGCCAGCTATGGGAGACGGGACAGGGGAGAAAAGACTGAAGCTTTCTTT
TRBJ2-3 TRBV15 - - CATSRGLADTQYF TGTGCCACCAGCAGAGGGCTAGCAGATACGCAGTATTTT
TRBJ2-7 TRBV28 - - CATLGWEVYEQYF TGTGCCACCCTGGGATGGGAGGTCTACGAGCAGTACTTC
TRBJ2-3 TRBV11-3 - - CASSFGGPRDTQYF TGTGCCAGCAGCTTCGGAGGGCCCAGAGATACGCAGTATTTT
TRBJ2-2 TRBV5-1 - - CASSLDQNTGELFF TGCGCCAGCAGCCTAGACCAGAACACCGGGGAGCTGTTTTTT
TRBJ2-5 TRBV30 - TRBD2 CAWAGVKETQYF TGTGCCTGGGCGGGGGTTAAAGAGACCCAGTACTTC
TRBJ2-5 TRBV7-2 - TRBD2 CASSLFTGREEETQYF TGTGCCAGCAGCTTATTTACCGGGAGGGAGGAAGAGACCCAGTACTTC
TRBJ2-2 TRBV5-1 few TRBD1 CASSLDQQGAYTGELFF TGCGCCAGCAGCTTGGACCAACAGGGGGCTTACACCGGGGAGCTGTTTTTT
TRBJ2-2 TRBV4-2 few TRBD2 CASSQGWTSGNTGELFF TGTGCCAGCAGCCAAGGATGGACTAGCGGGAACACCGGGGAGCTGTTTTTT
TRBJ2-3 TRBV10-3 - TRBD2 CAISESGTSGSADTQYF TGTGCCATCAGTGAGTCGGGTACTAGCGGGAGCGCAGATACGCAGTATTTT
TRBJ1-2 TRBV28 - - CASTTGQTNYGYTF TGTGCCAGCACCACCGGACAGACTAACTATGGCTACACCTTC
TRBJ2-3 TRBV30 - - CAWSTPAGGPSTPDTQYF TGTGCCTGGAGTACTCCAGCAGGAGGGCCCTCCACACCAGATACGCAGTATTTT
TRBJ2-6 TRBV19 - TRBD1 CASSSPGGFSGANVLTF TGTGCCAGTAGTTCGCCAGGGGGTTTCTCTGGGGCCAACGTCCTGACTTTC